The rows below give T cell receptor beta chains drawn from one sample of a study of T-cell reconstitution after alpha-beta-depleted transplantation in children. TCRdb independently ran MiXCR on the PCR reads; one entry per CDR3 protein. The data hold about 500,000 distinct CDR3 sequences, with less than 35% observed a single time. The specimen comprised PBMCs from the stem cell graft donor, sampled from the stem cell graft. These receptors all come from a human donor who donated a stem cell graft to a child with aplastic anemia. The CDR3 runs from the conserved cysteine through the conserved F or W. A D gene is named only where the DNA matches it firmly. Size is stated for part of the rows, as once, few or many counts, or as a class when the clone is expanded.

CDR3 protein: CASSLESGGTAQNTQYF; CDR3 DNA: TGTGCCAGCAGCTTAGAGTCGGGAGGCACTGCACAGAATACGCAGTATTTT; CDR3 length: 17; D gene: TRBD2; V gene: TRBV7-6; J gene: TRBJ2-3; clone size: few
CDR3 protein: CASSLAGAGTGANVLTF; CDR3 DNA: TGTGCCAGCAGTTTGGCAGGGGCAGGAACAGGGGCCAACGTCCTGACTTTC; CDR3 length: 17; D gene: NA; V gene: TRBV28; J gene: TRBJ2-6; clone size: NA
CDR3 protein: CSVEDRVEGYTF; CDR3 DNA: TGCAGCGTTGAAGACAGGGTGGAAGGCTACACCTTC; CDR3 length: 12; D gene: NA; V gene: TRBV29-1; J gene: TRBJ1-2; clone size: NA
CDR3 protein: CASSSTGADSYEQYF; CDR3 DNA: TGCGCCAGCAGCTCTACAGGGGCGGACTCCTACGAGCAGTACTTC; CDR3 length: 15; D gene: TRBD1; V gene: TRBV5-1; J gene: TRBJ2-7; clone size: NA
CDR3 protein: CASSPGGGQGNYGYTF; CDR3 DNA: TGTGCCAGCAGCCCTGGTGGGGGTCAGGGGAACTATGGCTACACCTTC; CDR3 length: 16; D gene: NA; V gene: TRBV7-2; J gene: TRBJ1-2; clone size: once
CDR3 protein: CASSATVNTEAFF; CDR3 DNA: TGTGCCAGCAGTGCGACAGTGAACACTGAAGCTTTCTTT; CDR3 length: 13; D gene: NA; V gene: TRBV25-1; J gene: TRBJ1-1; clone size: NA
CDR3 protein: CASSYNSPGQETQYF; CDR3 DNA: TGTGCCAGCAGTTACAACTCCCCGGGACAAGAGACCCAGTACTTC; CDR3 length: 15; D gene: NA; V gene: TRBV6-5; J gene: TRBJ2-5; clone size: NA
CDR3 protein: CASQDLSGNTIYF; CDR3 DNA: TGCGCCAGCCAAGACCTGTCTGGAAACACCATATATTTT; CDR3 length: 13; D gene: NA; V gene: TRBV5-1; J gene: TRBJ1-3; clone size: NA
CDR3 protein: CASGPDQPQHF; CDR3 DNA: TGTGCCAGCGGGCCCGATCAGCCCCAGCATTTT; CDR3 length: 11; D gene: NA; V gene: TRBV11-3; J gene: TRBJ1-5; clone size: few
CDR3 protein: CASSRLDGKNTEAFF; CDR3 DNA: TGTGCCAGCAGCCGCCTTGACGGAAAGAACACTGAAGCTTTCTTT; CDR3 length: 15; D gene: NA; V gene: TRBV7-9; J gene: TRBJ1-1; clone size: few
CDR3 protein: CASSFAGGEQFF; CDR3 DNA: TGTGCCAGCAGCTTCGCGGGTGGGGAGCAGTTCTTC; CDR3 length: 12; D gene: NA; V gene: TRBV7-7; J gene: TRBJ2-1; clone size: NA
CDR3 protein: CSARDRDRGVDGYTF; CDR3 DNA: TGCAGTGCTAGAGACCGGGACAGGGGTGTGGATGGCTACACCTTC; CDR3 length: 15; D gene: TRBD1; V gene: TRBV20-1; J gene: TRBJ1-2; clone size: NA
CDR3 protein: CASSTLDRASGGYTF; CDR3 DNA: TGCGCCAGCAGCACCCTGGACAGGGCGAGTGGCGGCTACACCTTC; CDR3 length: 15; D gene: TRBD1; V gene: TRBV5-1; J gene: TRBJ1-2; clone size: NA
CDR3 protein: CASSQVAGEETQYF; CDR3 DNA: TGTGCCAGCAGCCAAGTGGCAGGGGAAGAGACCCAGTACTTC; CDR3 length: 14; D gene: NA; V gene: TRBV3-1; J gene: TRBJ2-5; clone size: once
CDR3 protein: CASSLSRQGDEKLFF; CDR3 DNA: TGTGCCAGCAGCTTAAGTCGCCAGGGTGATGAAAAACTGTTTTTT; CDR3 length: 15; D gene: NA; V gene: TRBV11-2; J gene: TRBJ1-4; clone size: NA
CDR3 protein: CSVADGTNYGYTF; CDR3 DNA: TGCAGCGTCGCGGATGGAACTAACTATGGCTACACCTTC; CDR3 length: 13; D gene: NA; V gene: TRBV29-1; J gene: TRBJ1-2; clone size: few
CDR3 protein: CASSPGTGGTYGYTF; CDR3 DNA: TGTGCCAGCAGCCCCGGGACAGGGGGGACCTATGGCTACACCTTC; CDR3 length: 15; D gene: TRBD1; V gene: TRBV7-6; J gene: TRBJ1-2; clone size: NA
CDR3 protein: CATSEGRSFTDTQYF; CDR3 DNA: TGTGCCACCAGCGAGGGCCGGAGCTTCACAGATACGCAGTATTTT; CDR3 length: 15; D gene: NA; V gene: TRBV24-1; J gene: TRBJ2-3; clone size: NA
CDR3 protein: CASRNRGQETQYF; CDR3 DNA: TGTGCCAGCAGAAACAGGGGGCAAGAGACCCAGTACTTC; CDR3 length: 13; D gene: TRBD1; V gene: TRBV12-3/TRBV12-4; J gene: TRBJ2-5; clone size: few
CDR3 protein: CGTLTSTDTQYF; CDR3 DNA: TGCGGGACCTTAACTAGCACAGATACGCAGTATTTT; CDR3 length: 12; D gene: NA; V gene: TRBV20-1; J gene: TRBJ2-3; clone size: few
CDR3 protein: CASRGIGVMNTEAFF; CDR3 DNA: TGTGCCAGCAGGGGGATCGGGGTAATGAACACTGAAGCTTTCTTT; CDR3 length: 15; D gene: NA; V gene: TRBV27; J gene: TRBJ1-1; clone size: NA
CDR3 protein: CASSLLGTSGGNEQFF; CDR3 DNA: TGTGCCAGCAGCTTACTCGGGACTAGCGGGGGCAATGAGCAGTTCTTC; CDR3 length: 16; D gene: TRBD2; V gene: TRBV7-2; J gene: TRBJ2-1; clone size: NA
CDR3 protein: CAWRGRPLWQPQHF; CDR3 DNA: TGTGCCTGGAGAGGACGGCCTTTATGGCAGCCCCAGCATTTT; CDR3 length: 14; D gene: NA; V gene: TRBV30; J gene: TRBJ1-5; clone size: NA
CDR3 protein: CASSPKGVGSRTEAFF; CDR3 DNA: TGTGCCAGCAGCCCAAAGGGGGTGGGGAGTCGTACTGAAGCTTTCTTT; CDR3 length: 16; D gene: NA; V gene: TRBV5-4; J gene: TRBJ1-1; clone size: few
CDR3 protein: CASSPDRLGELFF; CDR3 DNA: TGTGCCAGCAGCCCCGACAGGCTCGGGGAGCTGTTTTTT; CDR3 length: 13; D gene: NA; V gene: TRBV4-2; J gene: TRBJ2-2; clone size: NA
CDR3 protein: CASSLGIRQPQHF; CDR3 DNA: TGTGCCAGCAGCTTAGGAATACGTCAGCCCCAGCATTTT; CDR3 length: 13; D gene: NA; V gene: TRBV7-2; J gene: TRBJ1-5; clone size: few
CDR3 protein: CALGRTIEGYTF; CDR3 DNA: TGTGCCTTGGGAAGGACGATCGAGGGCTACACCTTC; CDR3 length: 12; D gene: NA; V gene: TRBV30; J gene: TRBJ1-2; clone size: few
CDR3 protein: CASSNEGSTEAFF; CDR3 DNA: TGTGCCAGCAGTAACGAGGGGAGCACTGAAGCTTTCTTT; CDR3 length: 13; D gene: NA; V gene: TRBV6-4; J gene: TRBJ1-1; clone size: NA
CDR3 protein: CATSGGTREINYGYTF; CDR3 DNA: TGTGCCACCAGCGGGGGGACAAGGGAGATTAACTATGGCTACACCTTC; CDR3 length: 16; D gene: NA; V gene: TRBV15; J gene: TRBJ1-2; clone size: NA
CDR3 protein: CSVNGRDRPYNEQFF; CDR3 DNA: TGCAGCGTTAATGGGAGGGATCGGCCCTACAATGAGCAGTTCTTC; CDR3 length: 15; D gene: TRBD2; V gene: TRBV29-1; J gene: TRBJ2-1; clone size: NA
CDR3 protein: CASVPGASDRTDTQYF; CDR3 DNA: TGTGCCAGCGTCCCAGGGGCTAGCGACCGCACAGATACGCAGTATTTT; CDR3 length: 16; D gene: NA; V gene: TRBV7-8; J gene: TRBJ2-3; clone size: few
CDR3 protein: CATSRDSRSLGYTF; CDR3 DNA: TGTGCCACCAGCAGAGATAGTAGATCCCTTGGCTACACCTTC; CDR3 length: 14; D gene: NA; V gene: TRBV15; J gene: TRBJ1-2; clone size: few
CDR3 protein: CASSYDPGTLGTDTQYF; CDR3 DNA: TGTGCCAGCAGTTACGACCCTGGGACTCTAGGCACAGATACGCAGTATTTT; CDR3 length: 17; D gene: NA; V gene: TRBV6-5; J gene: TRBJ2-3; clone size: few
CDR3 protein: CSVAPQIAYTEAFF; CDR3 DNA: TGCAGCGTTGCCCCGCAGATTGCTTACACTGAAGCTTTCTTT; CDR3 length: 14; D gene: NA; V gene: TRBV29-1; J gene: TRBJ1-1; clone size: few
CDR3 protein: CASSGPWEDTQYF; CDR3 DNA: TGTGCCAGCAGCGGCCCTTGGGAGGATACGCAGTATTTT; CDR3 length: 13; D gene: NA; V gene: TRBV7-2; J gene: TRBJ2-3; clone size: NA
CDR3 protein: CASSEVLPASEQYF; CDR3 DNA: TGTGCCAGCAGTGAAGTCCTTCCAGCCTCCGAGCAGTACTTC; CDR3 length: 14; D gene: NA; V gene: TRBV25-1; J gene: TRBJ2-7; clone size: NA
CDR3 protein: CSVVRGLKDTQYF; CDR3 DNA: TGCAGCGTTGTACGGGGGCTGAAAGATACGCAGTATTTT; CDR3 length: 13; D gene: NA; V gene: TRBV29-1; J gene: TRBJ2-3; clone size: NA
CDR3 protein: CASSQASGAGYEQYF; CDR3 DNA: TGTGCCAGCAGCCAAGCCTCTGGAGCGGGCTACGAGCAGTACTTC; CDR3 length: 15; D gene: NA; V gene: TRBV4-2; J gene: TRBJ2-7; clone size: few
CDR3 protein: CSARGPLAGGNRNEQFF; CDR3 DNA: TGCAGTGCTAGAGGACCCCTAGCGGGAGGCAATCGCAATGAGCAGTTCTTC; CDR3 length: 17; D gene: TRBD2; V gene: TRBV20-1; J gene: TRBJ2-1; clone size: NA
CDR3 protein: CASSLEGGEQYF; CDR3 DNA: TGCGCCAGCAGCTTGGAAGGGGGGGAGCAGTACTTC; CDR3 length: 12; D gene: NA; V gene: TRBV5-1; J gene: TRBJ2-7; clone size: NA
CDR3 protein: CASSQGSGRRGTDTQYF; CDR3 DNA: TGTGCCAGCAGCCAAGGAAGCGGGAGGAGGGGCACAGATACGCAGTATTTT; CDR3 length: 17; D gene: TRBD2; V gene: TRBV3-1; J gene: TRBJ2-3; clone size: NA
CDR3 protein: CASSTLSTDTQYF; CDR3 DNA: TGTGCCAGCAGCACTCTTAGCACAGATACGCAGTATTTT; CDR3 length: 13; D gene: NA; V gene: TRBV7-2; J gene: TRBJ2-3; clone size: NA
CDR3 protein: CASSLTGTSYEQYF; CDR3 DNA: TGTGCCAGCAGTTTAACAGGGACCTCCTACGAGCAGTACTTC; CDR3 length: 14; D gene: NA; V gene: TRBV12-3/TRBV12-4; J gene: TRBJ2-7; clone size: NA
CDR3 protein: CSPERLVYEQFF; CDR3 DNA: TGCAGCCCTGAGAGACTCGTCTATGAGCAGTTCTTC; CDR3 length: 12; D gene: NA; V gene: TRBV29-1; J gene: TRBJ2-1; clone size: many
CDR3 protein: CASSLVDRGEAFF; CDR3 DNA: TGTGCCAGCAGCTTAGTTGACAGGGGGGAAGCTTTCTTT; CDR3 length: 13; D gene: TRBD1; V gene: TRBV7-2; J gene: TRBJ1-1; clone size: NA
CDR3 protein: CASSLGAAGANVLTF; CDR3 DNA: TGTGCCAGCAGCTTAGGGGCAGCTGGGGCCAACGTCCTGACTTTC; CDR3 length: 15; D gene: NA; V gene: TRBV7-9; J gene: TRBJ2-6; clone size: few
CDR3 protein: CASSSGTSYNEQFF; CDR3 DNA: TGTGCCAGCAGCTCCGGGACTAGCTACAATGAGCAGTTCTTC; CDR3 length: 14; D gene: TRBD2; V gene: TRBV7-9; J gene: TRBJ2-1; clone size: NA
CDR3 protein: CASISTGYYTEAFF; CDR3 DNA: TGTGCCAGCATCTCCACAGGGTACTACACTGAAGCTTTCTTT; CDR3 length: 14; D gene: NA; V gene: TRBV12-3/TRBV12-4; J gene: TRBJ1-1; clone size: NA
CDR3 protein: CASSKTAYYEQYF; CDR3 DNA: TGTGCCAGCAGTAAAACAGCTTACTACGAGCAGTACTTC; CDR3 length: 13; D gene: NA; V gene: TRBV6-1; J gene: TRBJ2-7; clone size: few
CDR3 protein: CSASPGAAQETQYF; CDR3 DNA: TGCAGTGCTAGTCCGGGAGCGGCACAAGAGACCCAGTACTTC; CDR3 length: 14; D gene: NA; V gene: TRBV20-1; J gene: TRBJ2-5; clone size: few
CDR3 protein: CSVGGTSPINTGELFF; CDR3 DNA: TGCAGCGTTGGGGGGACTAGCCCCATCAACACCGGGGAGCTGTTTTTT; CDR3 length: 16; D gene: TRBD2; V gene: TRBV29-1; J gene: TRBJ2-2; clone size: few
CDR3 protein: CASSVNPGDQETQYF; CDR3 DNA: TGTGCCAGCAGCGTAAACCCGGGAGACCAAGAGACCCAGTACTTC; CDR3 length: 15; D gene: NA; V gene: TRBV9; J gene: TRBJ2-5; clone size: NA